This T cell receptor beta chain is drawn from a study of CD8 T cells in Susac syndrome. CDR3 length: 14 amino acids. In germline, CDR1 is LGHDT, CDR2 YNNKEL (reference sequence). Trimming left V 2 bases short and J 4 bases short, with 11 bases between. RNA, at roughly 0.5 to 1 ug, was reverse transcribed with random hexamers. Amplification of TCR beta CDR3 across 54 Vbeta and 13 Jbeta was performed with immunoSEQ multiplex PCR. TCRdb re-derived calls from the immunoSEQ multiplex PCR reads in MiXCR, one entry per CDR3 protein. The repertoire holds about 150,000 distinct CDR3 sequences, with nearly 97% as singletons.

The sequencing sample was made of CD8+ T cells from PBMCs. The chain joins TRBV3-1 to TRBJ1-1; D is perhaps TRBD1 (5 bases). The TCR originated in a human donor with multiple sclerosis. CDR3 protein: CASSQMGGGTEAFF. The CDR3 bases are TGTGCCAGCAGCCAAATGGGCGGGGGCACTGAAGCTTTCTTT. Together with reference TRBV3-1 and TRBJ1-1, the CDR3 gives the full variable domain: DTAVSQTPKYLVTQMGNDKSIKCEQNLGHDTMYWYKQDSKKFLKIMFSYNNKELIINETVPNRFSPKSPDKAHLNLHINSLELGDSAVYFCASSQMGGGTEAFFGQGTRLTVV.